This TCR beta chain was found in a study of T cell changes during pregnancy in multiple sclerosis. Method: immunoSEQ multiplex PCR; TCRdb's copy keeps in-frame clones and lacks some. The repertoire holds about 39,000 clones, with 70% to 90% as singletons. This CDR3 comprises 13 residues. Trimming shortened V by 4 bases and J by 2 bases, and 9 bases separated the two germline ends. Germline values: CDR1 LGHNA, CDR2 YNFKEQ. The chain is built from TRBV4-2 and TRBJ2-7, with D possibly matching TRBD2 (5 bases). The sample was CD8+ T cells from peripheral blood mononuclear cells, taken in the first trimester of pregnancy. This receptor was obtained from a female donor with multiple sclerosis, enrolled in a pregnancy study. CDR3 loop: CASSPRGAYEQYF. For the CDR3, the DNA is TGTGCCAGCAGCCCCCGGGGAGCCTACGAGCAGTACTTC.